The 15 T cell receptor beta chains presented below share a single source sample, sequenced in a study of T-cell memory formation after mild COVID-19. TCRdb independently ran MiXCR on the 5' RACE reads; one entry per CDR3 protein. The sample lists over 45,000 distinct CDR3 sequences, 28% occurring once. Input material: PBMCs or a T cell subset sorted from them (not recorded which). Every receptor here comes from a man between 18 and 35 years old who had mild COVID-19 (a few samples of this study predate the infection). Cell type and time point are not known.

This clonotype was observed a few times. The gene calls are TRBV6-6 and TRBJ2-5; D call uncertain. Per germline, CDR1 MNHNY and CDR2 SVGAGI (reference sequence). Trimming cost V 6 bases and J 4 bases, with 6 bases left between them. The CDR3 runs to 11 residues. The CDR3 spells CASRDGETQYF. CDR3 bases: TGTGCCAGCAGGGACGGAGAGACCCAGTACTTC.

This chain uses TRBV19 with TRBJ1-1; D possibly corresponds to TRBD1 (5 bases). Trimming took 6 bases from V and 4 from J, leaving 12 bases between them. This CDR3 has 13 residues. Germline CDR1 is LNHDA and CDR2 is SQIVND (reference sequence). The CDR3, as DNA: TGTGCCAGTAGGATGGGCAGGGCCACTGAAGCTTTCTTT. Residues: CASRMGRATEAFF.

The chain combines TRBV7-8 with TRBJ1-5; 7 bases map to TRBD1. CDR3 length equals 17 residues. Germline loops: CDR1 SGHVS, CDR2 FQNEAQ. V lost 5 bases and J lost 6; bases outside the gene matches: 16. CDR3 sequence: CASSQSGQPGGGQPQHF. The DNA for the CDR3 is TGTGCCAGCAGCCAATCGGGACAGCCGGGCGGGGGTCAGCCCCAGCATTTT.

A few counts support this clonotype. The chain links TRBV6-4 to TRBJ2-3; TRBD2 is a possible D gene (6 bases). This CDR3 region has 15 residues. Trimming pared 6 bases from V and 3 bases from J, leaving 16 bases between. Germline lookup yields CDR1 MRHNA and CDR2 SNTAGT. The CDR3 loop is CASSHGIGGTDTQYF. The CDR3, as DNA: TGTGCCAGCAGCCACGGGATTGGAGGGACAGATACGCAGTATTTT.

The chain couples TRBV7-2 to TRBJ2-7; TRBD2 is a possible D gene (5 bases). This CDR3 comprises 15 residues. V was shortened by 5 bases and J by 2 bases, with 16 bases between the two germline ends. Looked up from germline, CDR1 is SGHTA and CDR2 is FQGNSA. CDR3 region: CASSARPGFTYEQYF. The CDR3 nucleotides are TGTGCCAGCAGCGCCAGACCGGGATTTACCTACGAGCAGTACTTC.

This clonotype is termed medium-sized (0.01 to 0.1%). This chain uses TRBV6-6 with TRBJ2-5; D gene unclear. There are 15 residues in the CDR3. Trimming left V 6 bases short and J 1 base short, with 15 bases between. From germline, CDR1 is MNHNY and CDR2 SVGAGI (reference sequence). The CDR3 protein is CASRLKLTSQETQYF. The CDR3 DNA reads as TGTGCCAGCAGACTTAAGTTGACGTCCCAAGAGACCCAGTACTTC.

V gene TRBV12-3 or TRBV12-4 combines with J gene TRBJ2-7, with no clear D. Trimming pared 3 bases from V and 6 bases from J, leaving 9 bases between. The CDR3 totals 12 residues. This CDR3 reads CASSFFVGEQYF. CDR3 DNA: TGTGCCAGCAGTTTTTTCGTCGGCGAGCAGTACTTC.

This clonotype was picked up a small number of times. V usage is TRBV11-2 and J usage is TRBJ2-1; 7 nucleotides line up with TRBD2. This CDR3 spans 15 amino acids. Germline trimming cut 1 base from V and 1 base from J; bases unmatched to any gene: 1. Germline values: CDR1 SGHAT, CDR2 FQNNGV. CDR3 region: CASSLGTRSYNEQFF. In DNA form, the CDR3 reads TGTGCCAGCAGCTTAGGGACTAGGTCCTACAATGAGCAGTTCTTC. Full variable domain (remainder filled in from reference TRBV11-2 and TRBJ2-1): EAGVAQSPRYKIIEKRQSVAFWCNPISGHATLYWYQQILGQGPKLLIQFQNNGVVDDSQLPKDRFSAERLKGVDSTLKIQPAKLEDSAVYLCASSLGTRSYNEQFFGPGTRLTVL.

The chain couples TRBV2 to TRBJ2-1, with a weak D call TRBD2 (5 bases). Trimming removed 4 bases from V and 0 bases from J, with 10 bases in between. Germline CDR1 is SNHLY and CDR2 is FYNNEI. The CDR3 runs to 15 residues. The CDR3 region is CASSGTLSSYNEQFF. The DNA for the CDR3 is TGTGCCAGCAGTGGGACTCTGAGCTCCTACAATGAGCAGTTCTTC.

This clonotype has only a few counts. The V and J genes are TRBV9 and TRBJ1-2, with D uncertain. The V and J ends lost 0 bases and 1 base respectively, with 7 bases between them. The germline gives CDR1 SGDLS, CDR2 YYNGEE. The CDR3 is 14 amino acids. The CDR3 loop is CASSVASFNYGYTF. In DNA form, the CDR3 reads TGTGCCAGCAGCGTAGCCAGTTTTAACTATGGCTACACCTTC.

This clonotype appeared a single time. This chain joins TRBV20-1 and TRBJ2-7; D unresolved. The CDR3 has 14 amino acids. CDR1 is DFQATT, CDR2 SNEGSKA, per germline (reference sequence). Trimming took 3 bases from V and 2 from J, leaving 14 bases between them. The DNA for the CDR3 is TGCAGTGCTAGCCCGGTTGGGCCTCCCTACGAGCAGTACGTC. It codes for CSASPVGPPYEQYV.

This clonotype was seen repeatedly, ten times or more. The chain recombines TRBV29-1 with TRBJ2-2; D not certain. Germline CDR1 SQVTM, CDR2 ANQGSEA. The V end was cut by 0 bases, the J end by 2 bases, with 7 bases between. The CDR3 sequence is 14 residues long. In nucleotides, the CDR3 is TGCAGCGTTGAAGAGGACCCTAACACCGGGGAGCTGTTTTTT. Translated, it gives CSVEEDPNTGELFF.

The CDR3 here is CASSQLGSTGNEQFF. The DNA for the CDR3 is TGTGCCAGCAGCCAATTAGGGAGCACGGGGAATGAGCAGTTCTTC. The chain uses TRBV4-2 and TRBJ2-1; TRBD2 is a possible D gene (5 bases). V was cut by 2 bases and J by 7 bases, with 15 bases left in between. This CDR3 has 15 amino acids. In germline, CDR1 is LGHNA, CDR2 YNFKEQ.

Concerning this clonotype: The junction does not match germline at one end; this may be a read error. The CDR3 nucleotides are TGTGCCAGCAGTCCTGGCAGCTCCAACGAGCAGTACTTC. Amino acids: CASSPGSSNEQYF. The gene calls are TRBV11-3 and TRBJ2-7; D unclear. Germline CDR1 is SGHNT and CDR2 is YENEEA. The CDR3 is 13 amino acids.

This clonotype was counted a few times. The J gene is TRBJ2-3, the V gene TRBV7-2, with 10 bases aligning to TRBD2. The CDR3 contains 14 residues. Per germline, CDR1 SGHTA and CDR2 FQGNSA. V lost 5 bases, J lost 4 bases, and 3 bases stayed unmatched. The DNA of the CDR3 is TGTGCCAGCAGCAAAGCGGGGGGGCCAGATACGCAGTATTTT. Amino acids: CASSKAGGPDTQYF.